This T cell receptor beta chain derives from a study of radiotherapy plus CTLA-4 blockade in lung cancer. Study findings and constraints: Clones of tumor-derived TCRs expanded in blood after radiotherapy plus ipilimumab. Interferon-beta, together with early blood T cell clone dynamics, reportedly best predicted response.

This table comes from immunoSEQ multiplex PCR, and its TCRdb copy is limited to in-frame clones, with some not included. Among 55,000 to 65,000 clones listed, more than 70% were seen once. A few counts support this clone. Its antigen is unidentified. The V end lost 5 bases, the J end lost 6 bases, and 14 bases lay between the germline ends. The CDR3 spans 14 residues. From germline, CDR1 is LGHNA and CDR2 YNFKEQ. With ipilimumab providing CTLA-4 blockade, focal radiation was administered to patients who had chemo-refractory metastatic non-small-cell lung cancer. This clonotype was sampled from a human donor with non-small cell lung cancer who had a complete response to radiotherapy plus ipilimumab. The sequences come from peripheral blood, collected from a patient treated with radiotherapy plus ipilimumab. The V and J genes are TRBV4-2 and TRBJ2-1, with D maybe TRBD2 (5 bases). The DNA for the CDR3 is TGTGCCAGCAGCAAAGGTAATGCGGGCAATGAGCAGTTCTTC. It yields the protein CASSKGNAGNEQFF.